Listed below are T cell receptor beta chains from one sample, sequenced in a study of beta chain features in type 1 diabetes. Only in-frame clones appear in the TCRdb table, and some are missing; sequencing was by immunoSEQ multiplex PCR. This sample has about 180,000 clones; roughly 7.1% occur once, and the top ten carry about 0.9%. Sequencing was done on a sample of central memory CD4+ T cells from blood. The receptors were sampled from a woman aged 40 to 55 with type 1 diabetes. CDR3s include the opening cysteine and the closing phenylalanine or tryptophan. D genes are given only for firm matches.

>TRBV5-4|TRBD2|TRBJ2-3
CASSLGGSPDTQYF
>TRBV7-2|.|TRBJ1-1
CASSLMVHTEAFF
>TRBV7-6|.|TRBJ1-1
CASSLSLNTEAFF
>TRBV4-2|TRBD1|TRBJ2-3
CASSLRGARGPDTQYF
>TRBV19|TRBD2|TRBJ2-2
CASSHAGAGELFF
>TRBV29-1|TRBD1|TRBJ1-2
CSVERDSYGYTF
>TRBV29-1|.|TRBJ2-6
CSYLSSGANVLTF
>TRBV7-9|.|TRBJ2-3
CASSLLDTQYF
>TRBV14|.|TRBJ2-7
CASSQAGRVQYF
>TRBV28|TRBD2|TRBJ2-7
CASSLLGREAGEQYF
>TRBV7-3|.|TRBJ2-2
CASSSSADRELFF
>TRBV7-9|TRBD1|TRBJ1-2
CASSKAGTGVLTDNYGYTF
>TRBV29-1|TRBD1|TRBJ2-2
CSVAGQERELFF
>TRBV11-1|.|TRBJ1-1
CASSFSLNTEAFF
>TRBV30|TRBD1|TRBJ2-3
CAWTWSRGDTQYF
>TRBV4-2|.|TRBJ2-3
CASRDTGSTDTQYF
>TRBV30|.|TRBJ1-4
CAWSPGRGNEKLFF
>TRBV4-3|.|TRBJ2-1
CASSRRVQGSDEQFF
>TRBV5-6|TRBD1|TRBJ2-1
CASQITRGQSFFF
>TRBV29-1|.|TRBJ1-5
CSASQGLGQPQHF
>TRBV6-6|TRBD2|TRBJ2-1
CASKRLAGGNEQFF
>TRBV6-5|TRBD1|TRBJ2-7
CASSYATGSGYEQYF
>TRBV6-5|TRBD1|TRBJ1-6
CASSYAGQNNSPLHF
>TRBV28|TRBD1|TRBJ1-2
CASRSQGTYGYTF
>TRBV7-9|.|TRBJ1-1
CASSFGTEAFF
>TRBV5-4|.|TRBJ2-1
CASSFPPGGSHNEQFF
>TRBV19|.|TRBJ2-6
CASTLSSGANVLTF
>TRBV29-1|.|TRBJ2-1
CSVSIQVTYNEQFF
>TRBV30|.|TRBJ2-7
CAWSVSYEQYF
>TRBV4-1|TRBD1|TRBJ2-7
CASSHPGTAVYEQYF
>TRBV30|.|TRBJ2-2
CAWSGASNTGELFF
>TRBV2|.|TRBJ1-5
CASSGGRPSNQPQHF
>TRBV18|TRBD1|TRBJ2-7
CASSLGDRAKTYEQYF
>TRBV27|.|TRBJ2-7
CASKHRAPPYEQYF
>TRBV5-6|TRBD1|TRBJ2-7
CASSQDRARYEQYF
>TRBV5-1|.|TRBJ2-3
CASSQGLATDTQYF
>TRBV2|TRBD1|TRBJ1-2
CASIRDRGEGDYGYTF
>TRBV18|.|TRBJ1-2
CASSPGAENYGYTF
>TRBV7-2|TRBD2|TRBJ2-1
CASSYSGTSGTLNEQFF
>TRBV29-1|.|TRBJ2-7
CSVAQGGEQYF
>TRBV5-1|.|TRBJ2-4
CASSLLGAGAKNIQYF
>TRBV15|.|TRBJ1-2
CATSRDMATGTDYGYTF
>TRBV15|TRBD2|TRBJ2-1
CATSRDPARGAYNEQFF
>TRBV18|.|TRBJ1-1
CASSRDRGGTEAFF
>TRBV7-3|TRBD2|TRBJ2-1
CASRSPSGNSYNEQFF
>TRBV30|.|TRBJ2-7
CAWTSGEREQYF
>TRBV30|.|TRBJ1-2
CAWSAGGGYTF
>TRBV5-1|TRBD1|TRBJ1-6
CASSPQGGSNSPLHF
>TRBV5-1|.|TRBJ1-1
CASSPSRGNTEAFF
>TRBV7-6|.|TRBJ2-2
CASSPQATLTGELFF